Below, 26 T cell receptor beta chains from the same sample are listed, as sequenced in a study of T cells after yellow fever vaccination. MiXCR was run by TCRdb on the 5' RACE reads, yielding one entry per CDR3 protein. The table includes nearly 45,000 distinct CDR3 sequences, 6.8% detected once. Sequenced here: CD8+ T cells not binding an NS4B(214-222) dextramer, sorted from PBMCs, sampled 45 days after the yellow fever booster vaccination. The receptors shown here come from a man aged 30-40 years who received the YFV17D yellow fever vaccine.

This clonotype was found many times. This chain links TRBV15 with TRBJ2-3; the match to TRBD2 covers 12 bases. The CDR3 contains 18 residues. With 5 bases clipped from V and 0 bases from J, the junction kept 9 bases outside the gene matches. Germline V gene lookup returns CDR1 LNHNV and CDR2 YYDKDF (reference sequence). CDR3 nucleotide sequence: TGTGCCACCAGCTCCCGACTAGCGGGAGCTTCTAGCACAGATACGCAGTATTTT. Translated, it gives CATSSRLAGASSTDTQYF.

In this sample, this clonotype turned up a few times. The chain recombines TRBV27 with TRBJ1-5; D gene ambiguous. The CDR3 has 13 amino acids. The germline gives CDR1 MNHEY, CDR2 SMNVEV (reference sequence). V shed 0 bases and J shed 4 bases, with 4 bases lying between them. In nucleotides, the CDR3 is TGTGCCAGCAGTTTATCCGAAAATCAGCCCCAGCATTTT. Protein: CASSLSENQPQHF.

The chain joins TRBV27 to TRBJ2-7; D is ambiguous. The CDR3 loop spans 13 amino acids. Germline loops: CDR1 MNHEY, CDR2 SMNVEV (reference sequence). Trimming pared 3 bases from V and 0 bases from J, leaving 6 bases between. CDR3 bases: TGTGCCAGCAGTTTTGCAGGCTCCTACGAGCAGTACTTC. Amino acids: CASSFAGSYEQYF.

This clonotype was counted at least ten times. The chain links TRBV29-1 to TRBJ2-7; D perhaps matches TRBD2 (5 bases). V gave up 5 bases and J gave up 0 bases, with 5 bases separating them. Germline V gene sequence: CDR1 SQVTM, CDR2 ANQGSEA. CDR3 length equals 11 residues. In DNA, the CDR3 is TGCAGCGTTACTAGCTCCTACGAGCAGTACTTC. Translation gives CSVTSSYEQYF.

This clonotype was recorded at least ten times. The genes are TRBV27 and TRBJ2-5; TRBD2 agrees at 9 bases. V shed 5 bases, J shed 5 bases, and the junction held 9 bases outside the gene matches. CDR3 length: 15 residues. Germline V gives CDR1 MNHEY, CDR2 SMNVEV (reference sequence). The CDR3 bases are TGTGCCAGCAGTACCTTAGCGGGAGTGGGGGAGACCCAGTACTTC. Protein product: CASSTLAGVGETQYF.

This clonotype is categorized as medium-sized. V and J are TRBV20-1 and TRBJ2-1; 10 bases align to TRBD2. The V segment lost 5 bases and the J segment 9 bases; nucleotides outside the gene matches: 4. The CDR3 runs 12 residues. CDR1 DFQATT and CDR2 SNEGSKA come from the germline V gene (reference sequence). CDR3 sequence: CSAAAGGIEQFF. The CDR3 DNA is TGCAGTGCTGCAGCGGGAGGGATTGAGCAGTTCTTC.

At least ten counts were recorded for this clonotype. In DNA, the CDR3 is TGTGCCAGTAGACAGGGTTACGAGCAGTACTTC. The encoded protein is CASRQGYEQYF. The chain recombines TRBV2 with TRBJ2-7; 7 positions agree with TRBD1. Germline V gene sequence: CDR1 SNHLY, CDR2 FYNNEI. The length of the CDR3 is 11 residues. The trim removed 9 bases at V and 4 bases at J, leaving 3 bases unmatched. Full variable domain (rest looked up from reference TRBV2 and TRBJ2-7): EPEVTQTPSHQVTQMGQEVILRCVPISNHLYFYWYRQILGQKVEFLVSFYNNEISEKSEIFDDQFSVERPDGSNFTLKIRSTKLEDSAMYFCASRQGYEQYFGPGTRLTVT.

The sample holds many counts of this clonotype. The V gene is TRBV9, the J gene TRBJ2-7; D remains ambiguous. The V gene lost 0 bases and the J gene lost 5 bases, with 15 bases spanning the gap. From germline, CDR1 is SGDLS and CDR2 YYNGEE. The CDR3 is 15 amino acids. DNA for the CDR3: TGTGCCAGCAGCGTAGAATATGGATTTTCCAACGAGCAGTACTTC. This translates into CASSVEYGFSNEQYF.

This clonotype occurred many times. J is TRBJ2-5 and V is TRBV6-5, with D possibly being TRBD2 (6 bases). Trimming cost V 0 bases and J 1 base, with 12 bases left between them. Per germline, CDR1 MNHEY and CDR2 SVGAGI. This CDR3 has 16 amino acids. The CDR3 protein is CASSYSAASAQETQYF. CDR3 bases: TGTGCCAGCAGTTACTCGGCAGCTAGCGCCCAAGAGACCCAGTACTTC.

Ten or more counts support this clonotype. The chain joins TRBV4-3 to TRBJ2-3, with 15 positions matching TRBD2. CDR1 is LGHNA and CDR2 is YSLEER in the germline V gene. The ends lost 6 bases at V and 0 bases at J; junction bases unmatched: 4. This CDR3 contains 17 residues. The CDR3 coding sequence is TGCGCCAGCAGTCGAGGACTAGCGGGAGGGAGCACAGATACGCAGTATTTT. Its translation is CASSRGLAGGSTDTQYF.

This clonotype was seen ten or more times. The chain joins TRBV12-3 or TRBV12-4 to TRBJ2-7, with 11 positions matching TRBD1. The CDR3 runs to 14 residues. V dropped 3 bases and J dropped 3; count of bases not matched to a gene: 1. CDR3 loop: CASSFGTGGYEQYF. The CDR3 DNA follows: TGTGCCAGCAGTTTTGGGACAGGGGGCTACGAGCAGTACTTC.

This clonotype was counted ten times or more. This rearrangement joins TRBV5-1 to TRBJ2-3, with a possible D match to TRBD2 (5 bases). This CDR3 region has 14 residues. Trimming cost V 3 bases and J 4 bases, with 12 bases left between them. Germline V lookup: CDR1 SGHRS, CDR2 YFSETQ. In DNA, the CDR3 is TGCGCCAGCAGCTGGACTCCGGGTCCAGATACGCAGTATTTT. Its translation is CASSWTPGPDTQYF.

This clonotype appeared a few times. This chain's CDR3 is CASSLTLIGESTEAFF. CDR3 sequence (DNA): TGTGCCAGCAGCTTAACCTTAATCGGTGAGAGCACTGAAGCTTTCTTT. The V and J genes are TRBV7-3 and TRBJ1-1, with D hard to call. The ends were cut back, 0 bases at V and 4 bases at J, with 15 bases in the middle. The CDR3 runs to 16 residues. Germline CDR1 is SGHTA and CDR2 is FQGTGA.

This clonotype was seen repeatedly, ten times or more. This chain joins TRBV4-3 and TRBJ2-3, with TRBD2 matching 11 bases. The length of the CDR3 is 16 residues. With 0 bases clipped from V and 7 bases from J, the junction kept 6 bases outside the gene matches. CDR1 and CDR2 from the germline V gene are LGHNA and YSLEER. In DNA form, the CDR3 reads TGCGCCAGCAGCCAAGATAGCGGGGGGGGAGCTTATACGCAGTATTTT. This gives the protein CASSQDSGGGAYTQYF.

This clonotype was counted ten times or more. V usage is TRBV15 and J usage is TRBJ2-1; 14 bases map to TRBD2. This CDR3 comprises 18 residues. In germline, CDR1 is LNHNV, CDR2 YYDKDF (reference sequence). The V and J ends lost 1 base and 7 bases, in that order; junction bases with no gene match: 9. CDR3 loop: CATSRGLAGGRRENEQFF. In DNA, the CDR3 is TGTGCCACCAGCAGAGGACTAGCGGGAGGGCGCCGGGAAAATGAGCAGTTCTTC.

The chain employs TRBV10-3 and TRBJ2-3, with 10 bases fitting TRBD2. This CDR3 spans 16 amino acids. V lost 8 bases, J lost 5 bases, and 13 bases stayed unmatched. Germline V gene data show CDR1 as ENHRY and CDR2 as SYGVKD. The CDR3, as DNA: TGTGCCATCGGGCCTAGCGGGAGTGGGTTGATAGATACGCAGTATTTT. Translation: CAIGPSGSGLIDTQYF.

In this sample, this clonotype turned up many times. This rearrangement joins TRBV7-3 to TRBJ2-2; 12 bases map to TRBD2. V lost 5 bases and J lost 7; bases outside the gene matches: 8. Germline V gene sequence: CDR1 SGHTA, CDR2 FQGTGA. The CDR3 has 16 residues. In DNA, the CDR3 is TGTGCCAGCAGCAACCCCGGGACTAGCGGGCACGGGGAGCTGTTTTTT. Protein sequence: CASSNPGTSGHGELFF.

This sequence joins TRBV6-1 and TRBJ2-5; 12 bases fit TRBD2. The CDR3 sequence is 18 residues long. The junction had 14 bases not matched to a gene; V was cut back by 7 bases and J by 2 bases. Germline values: CDR1 MNHNS, CDR2 SASEGT. The CDR3 coding sequence is TGTGCCAGCATCCTATGGACTAGCGGGAATATCAAACAAGAGACCCAGTACTTC. Its protein is CASILWTSGNIKQETQYF.

This clonotype was seen many times. The CDR3 reads CASSKGGGASGIYEQFF. The CDR3 coding sequence is TGTGCCAGCAGCAAAGGTGGCGGGGCTAGCGGGATTTATGAGCAGTTCTTC. This chain joins TRBV9 and TRBJ2-1; 9 positions match TRBD2. The length of the CDR3 is 17 residues. With V trimmed by 4 bases and J by 8 bases, 16 bases remained unmatched. Looked up from germline, CDR1 is SGDLS and CDR2 is YYNGEE.

This clonotype was seen many times. The V and J genes are TRBV15 and TRBJ2-7; 7 bases are a match to TRBD1. Unmatched junction bases numbered 7, after V lost 2 bases and J lost 3 bases. The CDR3 extends over 15 amino acids. The germline CDR1 and CDR2 sequences are LNHNV and YYDKDF (reference sequence). CDR3 DNA: TGTGCCACCAGCAGACCGGGACAGATGAACTACGAGCAGTACTTC. Protein: CATSRPGQMNYEQYF.

Concerning this clonotype: At one of its ends the junction is not consistent with the germline gene, which may arise from a read error. V gene TRBV7-8 combines with J gene TRBJ1-5; 9 bases agree with TRBD1. The CDR3 has 14 amino acids. Germline lookup yields CDR1 SGHVS and CDR2 FQNEAQ. In nucleotides, the CDR3 is TGTGCCAGCAGCGAAACAGGGGGCAAACAGCCCCAGCATTTT. Residues: CASSETGGKQPQHF.

This clonotype was seen ten or more times. The chain couples TRBV6-2 or TRBV6-3 to TRBJ2-1, with D perhaps TRBD2 (6 bases). V was trimmed by 2 bases and J by 5 bases, leaving 16 bases between them. The CDR3 consists of 16 residues. Germline V gene lookup returns CDR1 MNHEY and CDR2 SVGEGT. CDR3 DNA: TGTGCCAGCAGTTACACCTCCCTAGGCGGGAACAATGAGCAGTTCTTC. The encoded protein is CASSYTSLGGNNEQFF.

About this clonotype itself: A much bigger clone sits one base away, suggesting this may be a read error. The V gene is TRBV28, the J gene TRBJ1-1, with D unclear. The CDR3 sequence is 12 residues long. Looked up from germline, CDR1 is MDHEN and CDR2 is SYDVKM. Between the trimmed V and J ends, which lost 3 bases and 4 bases, there was a span of 6 bases. CDR3 protein: CASSFRRTEAFF. CDR3 nucleotides: TGTGCCAGCAGTTTTAGACGCACTGAAGCTTTCTTT. Based on the CDR3 plus reference TRBV28 and TRBJ1-1, the full variable domain is DVKVTQSSRYLVKRTGEKVFLECVQDMDHENMFWYRQDPGLGLRLIYFSYDVKMKEKGDIPEGYSVSREKKERFSLILESASTNQTSMYLCASSFRRTEAFFGQGTRLTVV.

Ten or more counts support this clonotype. The chain combines TRBV9 with TRBJ2-7, with 10 bases identical to TRBD1. After removal of 0 bases from V and 5 bases from J, the junction contained 2 bases not matched to a gene. The CDR3 has 14 residues. The germline gives CDR1 SGDLS, CDR2 YYNGEE. CDR3 region: CASSVAGQGNEQYF. CDR3 coding DNA: TGTGCCAGCAGCGTAGCGGGACAGGGGAACGAGCAGTACTTC.

The J gene is TRBJ1-1, the V gene TRBV27; D remains ambiguous. Looked up from germline, CDR1 is MNHEY and CDR2 is SMNVEV (reference sequence). The V and J ends lost 3 bases and 4 bases respectively, with 12 bases between them. This CDR3 spans 14 amino acids. The CDR3 spells CASSFRALPTEAFF. In DNA, the CDR3 is TGTGCCAGCAGTTTTAGGGCGCTTCCCACTGAAGCTTTCTTT.

On this clonotype: A much larger clonotype is one base distant, so this may be a read error. V gene TRBV5-5 combines with J gene TRBJ2-2; TRBD2 matches at 9 bases. V trimming: 4 bases; J trimming: 10 bases; junction bases outside the gene matches: 11. The CDR3 runs to 15 residues. Germline CDR1 SGHKS, CDR2 YYEKEE (reference sequence). CDR3 in DNA: TGTGCCAGCAGCCACATGCAGCTAGCGGGGAAGGAGCTGTTTTTT. Its translation is CASSHMQLAGKELFF.